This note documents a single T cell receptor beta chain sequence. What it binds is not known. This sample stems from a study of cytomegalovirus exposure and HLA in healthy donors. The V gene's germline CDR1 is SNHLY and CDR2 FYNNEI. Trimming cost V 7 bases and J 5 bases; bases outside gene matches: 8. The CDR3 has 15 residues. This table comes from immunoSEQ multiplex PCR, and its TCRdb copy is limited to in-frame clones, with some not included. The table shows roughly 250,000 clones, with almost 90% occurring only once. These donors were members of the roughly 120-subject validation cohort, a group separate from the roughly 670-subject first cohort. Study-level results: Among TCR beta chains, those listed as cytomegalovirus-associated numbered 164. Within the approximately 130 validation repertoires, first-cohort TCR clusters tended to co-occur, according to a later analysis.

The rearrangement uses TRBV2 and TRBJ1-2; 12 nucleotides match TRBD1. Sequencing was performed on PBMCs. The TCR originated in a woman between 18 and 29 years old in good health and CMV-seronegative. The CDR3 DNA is TGTGCCAGCATCCAGGGGACAGGGGGCTCGTATGGCTACACCTTC. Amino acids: CASIQGTGGSYGYTF.